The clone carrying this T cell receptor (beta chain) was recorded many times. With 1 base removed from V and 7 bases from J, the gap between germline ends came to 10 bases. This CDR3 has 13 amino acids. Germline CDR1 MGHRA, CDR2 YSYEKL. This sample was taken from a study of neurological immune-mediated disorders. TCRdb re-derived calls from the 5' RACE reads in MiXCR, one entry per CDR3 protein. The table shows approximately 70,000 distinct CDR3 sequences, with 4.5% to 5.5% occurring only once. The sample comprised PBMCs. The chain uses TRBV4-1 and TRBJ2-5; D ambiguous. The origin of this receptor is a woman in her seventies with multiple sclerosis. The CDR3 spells CASSQGFLGTQYF. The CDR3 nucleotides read TGCGCCAGCAGCCAAGGATTTTTAGGGACCCAGTACTTC.